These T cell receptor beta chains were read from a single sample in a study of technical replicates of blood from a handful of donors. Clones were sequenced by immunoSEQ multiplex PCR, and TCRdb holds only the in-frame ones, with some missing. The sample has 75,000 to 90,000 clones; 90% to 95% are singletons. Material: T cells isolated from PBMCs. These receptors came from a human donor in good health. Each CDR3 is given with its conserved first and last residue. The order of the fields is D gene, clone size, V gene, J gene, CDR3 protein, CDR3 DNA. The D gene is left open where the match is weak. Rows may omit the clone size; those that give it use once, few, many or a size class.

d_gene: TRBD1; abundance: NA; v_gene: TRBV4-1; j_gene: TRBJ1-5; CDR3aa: CASSQPGTGSNQPQHF; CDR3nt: TGCGCCAGCAGCCAGCCCGGGACAGGGAGCAATCAGCCCCAGCATTTT
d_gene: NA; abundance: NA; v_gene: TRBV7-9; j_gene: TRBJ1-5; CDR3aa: CASSWGSNQPQHF; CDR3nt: TGTGCCAGCAGCTGGGGCAGCAATCAGCCCCAGCATTTT
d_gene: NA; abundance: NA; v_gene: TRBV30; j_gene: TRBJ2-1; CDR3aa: CAWSDTSSLYNEQFF; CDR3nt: TGTGCCTGGAGCGACACTAGCTCCCTTTACAATGAGCAGTTCTTC
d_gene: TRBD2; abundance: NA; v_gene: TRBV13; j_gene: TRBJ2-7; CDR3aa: CASSLAGGKTYEQYF; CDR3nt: TGTGCCAGCAGCTTGGCGGGGGGAAAGACCTACGAGCAGTACTTC
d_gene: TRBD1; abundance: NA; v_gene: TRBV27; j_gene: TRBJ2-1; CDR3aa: CASSSLEDRAGYNEQFF; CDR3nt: TGTGCCAGCAGTTCCCTTGAGGACAGGGCCGGATACAATGAGCAGTTCTTC
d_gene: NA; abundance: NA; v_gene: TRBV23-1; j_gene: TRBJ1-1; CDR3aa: CASHVASGTRRGDGDTEAFF; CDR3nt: TGCGCCAGCCACGTGGCCTCCGGGACGCGGCGGGGAGATGGAGACACTGAAGCTTTCTTT
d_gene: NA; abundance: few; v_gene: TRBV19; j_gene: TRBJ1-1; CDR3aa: CASSQTSGSTEAFF; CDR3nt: TGTGCCAGTAGTCAAACCTCCGGTAGCACTGAAGCTTTCTTT
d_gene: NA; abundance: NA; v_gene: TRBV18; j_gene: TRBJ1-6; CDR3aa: CASSPMESVNSPLHF; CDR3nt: TGTGCCAGCTCACCTATGGAGAGTGTTAATTCACCCCTCCACTTT
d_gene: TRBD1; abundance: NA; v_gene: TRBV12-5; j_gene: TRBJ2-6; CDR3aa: CASGLVLSGQVFGGANVLTF; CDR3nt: TGTGCTAGTGGTTTGGTACTATCGGGACAGGTGTTTGGTGGGGCCAACGTCCTGACTTTC
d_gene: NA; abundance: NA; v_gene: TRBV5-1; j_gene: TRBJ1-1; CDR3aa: CASSLALPGGYTEAFF; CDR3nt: TGCGCCAGCAGCTTGGCCCTTCCCGGGGGATACACTGAAGCTTTCTTT
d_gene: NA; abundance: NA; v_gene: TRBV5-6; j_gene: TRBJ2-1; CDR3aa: CASIPRALNEQFF; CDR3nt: TGTGCCAGCATCCCCCGAGCACTCAATGAGCAGTTCTTC
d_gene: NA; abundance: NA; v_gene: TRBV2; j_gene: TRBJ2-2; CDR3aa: CASTRGQNPTGELFF; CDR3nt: TGTGCCAGCACCCGGGGACAAAATCCTACCGGGGAGCTGTTTTTT
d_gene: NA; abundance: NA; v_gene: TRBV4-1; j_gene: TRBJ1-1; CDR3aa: CASSQKEGAMNTEAFF; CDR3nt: TGCGCCAGCAGCCAAAAAGAGGGAGCTATGAACACTGAAGCTTTCTTT
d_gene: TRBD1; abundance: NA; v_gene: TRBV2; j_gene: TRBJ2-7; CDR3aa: CASTPRGLYEQYF; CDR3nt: TGTGCCAGCACCCCCAGGGGGCTATACGAGCAGTACTTC
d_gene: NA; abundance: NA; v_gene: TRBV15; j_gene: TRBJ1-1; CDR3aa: CATSRDHVLIENTEAFF; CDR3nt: TGTGCCACCAGCAGAGATCACGTTCTTATAGAGAACACTGAAGCTTTCTTT
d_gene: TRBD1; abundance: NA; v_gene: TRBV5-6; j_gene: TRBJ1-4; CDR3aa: CASSSGTVGEKLFF; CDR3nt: TGTGCCAGCAGCTCCGGGACAGTGGGTGAAAAACTGTTTTTT
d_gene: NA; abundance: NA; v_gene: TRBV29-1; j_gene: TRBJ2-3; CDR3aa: CSAHLPSTDTQYF; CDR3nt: TGCAGCGCACACCTTCCCAGCACAGATACGCAGTATTTT
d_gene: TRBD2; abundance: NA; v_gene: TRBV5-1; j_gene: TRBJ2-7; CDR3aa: CASTGGMERFYEQYF; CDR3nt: TGCGCCAGCACGGGAGGGATGGAGCGATTCTACGAGCAGTACTTC
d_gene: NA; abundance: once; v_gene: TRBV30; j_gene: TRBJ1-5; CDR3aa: CAWSAGYQPQHF; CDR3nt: TGTGCCTGGAGTGCGGGGTATCAGCCCCAGCATTTT
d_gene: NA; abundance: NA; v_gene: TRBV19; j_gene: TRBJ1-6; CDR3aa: CASSKLGDGSSYNSPLHF; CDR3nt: TGTGCCAGTAGTAAACTAGGGGACGGGAGCTCCTATAATTCACCCCTCCACTTT
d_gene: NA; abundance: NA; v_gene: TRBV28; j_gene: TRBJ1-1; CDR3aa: CASSLRRTEAFF; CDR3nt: TGTGCCAGCAGTTTGAGGAGAACTGAAGCTTTCTTT
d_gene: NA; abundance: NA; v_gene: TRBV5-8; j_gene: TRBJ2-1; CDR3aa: CASSLGRVNEQFF; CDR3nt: TGTGCCAGCAGTCTTGGGCGGGTCAATGAGCAGTTCTTC
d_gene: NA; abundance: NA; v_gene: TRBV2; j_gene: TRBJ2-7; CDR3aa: CASTLPLWYEQYF; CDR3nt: TGTGCCAGCACCCTCCCCCTATGGTACGAGCAGTACTTC
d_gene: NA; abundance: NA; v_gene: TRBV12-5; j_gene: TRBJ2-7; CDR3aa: CASGFVGFDLGTTGLNPYEQYF; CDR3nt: TGTGCTAGTGGTTTTGTCGGTTTTGATCTGGGTACGACAGGATTAAATCCCTACGAGCAGTACTTC